A selection of T cell receptor beta chains follows, all from one sample in a study of T cell responses to AZD1222 COVID-19 vaccine. Sequencing was performed with immunoSEQ multiplex PCR; in TCRdb, only in-frame clones are kept and a portion is missing. The table shows 65,000 to 85,000 clones, with more than 75% occurring only once. The sample was peripheral blood, taken on day 0 of AZD1222 vaccination. These receptors came from an adult in good health. Both conserved end residues are part of each CDR3. The D gene is left open where the match is weak.

>-|15|TRBV27
CASSQTYDSNQPQHF
>-|16|TRBV5-6
CASSVVRGISNQPQHF
>-|15|TRBV5-1
CASSLGTGFNEKLFF
>TRBD2|16|TRBV11-3
CARGGRRGGDTGELFF
>-|14|TRBV6-6
CASRRGDGDQPQHF
>TRBD1|15|TRBV19
CASSSQGDGANVLTF
>TRBD1|15|TRBV5-4
CASSDSRGTNEKLFF
>TRBD1|15|TRBV5-4
CASSTDRDHTDTQYF
>-|13|TRBV12-3/TRBV12-4
CASSQRLAGELFF
>-|13|TRBV11-2
CASSLGLGSPLHF
>-|15|TRBV5-1
CASAYTSSSGNTIYF
>-|11|TRBV7-8
CASSRTDTQYF
>-|13|TRBV7-2
CASSGLFNSPLHF
>TRBD1|15|TRBV28
CASNPGTAYNSPLHF
>-|13|TRBV6-5
CASSYGVFSPLHF
>-|15|TRBV6-5
CASSYRTLKSGELFF
>TRBD2|15|TRBV3-1/TRBV3-2
CASSFTGLAGDTQYF
>-|15|TRBV3-1/TRBV3-2
CASSPLRDINQPQHF
>-|14|TRBV5-1
CASSLLLEVGEQYF
>-|14|TRBV7-9
CASSPLTDNYGYTF
>-|18|TRBV28
CASSLWALPPDGQGSYTF
>-|13|TRBV6-6
CASSYYGVYEQYF
>-|12|TRBV10-1
CARARGGETQYF
>-|17|TRBV4-3
CASSQEAGPGTGNTIYF
>TRBD1|14|TRBV5-1
CASYKGQFPDEQFF
>-|14|TRBV15
CATSTGTFGNTIYF
>-|15|TRBV5-1
CASSDQGGGTGELFF
>-|12|TRBV28
CASTGRGQPQHF
>-|16|TRBV4-3
CASSQDLTGPGRTLHF
>TRBD1|15|TRBV11-2
CASSLGTGTTYEQYF
>-|12|TRBV10-3
CAIGHYSDEQFF
>-|18|TRBV7-2
CASSPNREKNSYNSPLHF
>-|14|TRBV5-6
CASSSTSAGNTIYF
>TRBD1|14|TRBV19
CASSTDRVATEAFF
>-|16|TRBV7-6
CASTLRANRNTGELFF
>TRBD1|13|TRBV2
CASIRATGYEQYF
>-|16|TRBV28
CASSSLTPRRDYGYTF
>-|10|TRBV28
CATRNYGYTF
>-|15|TRBV9
CASSVGAQGSDTQYF
>TRBD1|14|TRBV28
CASLPGTGRQPQHF
>TRBD1|14|TRBV5-5
CASSVFPGQGAVYF